This T cell receptor beta chain was sequenced for a study of blood T cells in healthy people across ages. Germline values: CDR1 DFQATT, CDR2 SNEGSKA (reference sequence). CDR3 size: 13 residues. The V end was cut by 3 bases, the J end by 1 base, with 6 bases between. Next came a second PCR, run for 7 to 11 cycles, which used a sample-barcoded 5' primer along with a J-beta primer mix. MiXCR, run by TCRdb on the 5' RACE reads, gives a single entry per CDR3 protein. In the table there are about 620,000 distinct CDR3 sequences, around 20% of which are singletons. Findings and caveats of the study: TCR beta diversity, measured per million T cells, fell in a roughly linear way with age. Naive T cell percentage and TCR beta diversity correlated strongly.

The table lists this clonotype with many counts. Its antigen is as yet unknown. Sequencing was done on a sample of blood. This receptor was taken from a man in his sixties or seventies in good health. The V and J genes are TRBV20-1 and TRBJ2-2, with D tentatively TRBD2 (5 bases). The CDR3 region has the DNA TGCAGTGCTAGTGCGGGGAACACCGGGGAGCTGTTTTTT. Translated: CSASAGNTGELFF.